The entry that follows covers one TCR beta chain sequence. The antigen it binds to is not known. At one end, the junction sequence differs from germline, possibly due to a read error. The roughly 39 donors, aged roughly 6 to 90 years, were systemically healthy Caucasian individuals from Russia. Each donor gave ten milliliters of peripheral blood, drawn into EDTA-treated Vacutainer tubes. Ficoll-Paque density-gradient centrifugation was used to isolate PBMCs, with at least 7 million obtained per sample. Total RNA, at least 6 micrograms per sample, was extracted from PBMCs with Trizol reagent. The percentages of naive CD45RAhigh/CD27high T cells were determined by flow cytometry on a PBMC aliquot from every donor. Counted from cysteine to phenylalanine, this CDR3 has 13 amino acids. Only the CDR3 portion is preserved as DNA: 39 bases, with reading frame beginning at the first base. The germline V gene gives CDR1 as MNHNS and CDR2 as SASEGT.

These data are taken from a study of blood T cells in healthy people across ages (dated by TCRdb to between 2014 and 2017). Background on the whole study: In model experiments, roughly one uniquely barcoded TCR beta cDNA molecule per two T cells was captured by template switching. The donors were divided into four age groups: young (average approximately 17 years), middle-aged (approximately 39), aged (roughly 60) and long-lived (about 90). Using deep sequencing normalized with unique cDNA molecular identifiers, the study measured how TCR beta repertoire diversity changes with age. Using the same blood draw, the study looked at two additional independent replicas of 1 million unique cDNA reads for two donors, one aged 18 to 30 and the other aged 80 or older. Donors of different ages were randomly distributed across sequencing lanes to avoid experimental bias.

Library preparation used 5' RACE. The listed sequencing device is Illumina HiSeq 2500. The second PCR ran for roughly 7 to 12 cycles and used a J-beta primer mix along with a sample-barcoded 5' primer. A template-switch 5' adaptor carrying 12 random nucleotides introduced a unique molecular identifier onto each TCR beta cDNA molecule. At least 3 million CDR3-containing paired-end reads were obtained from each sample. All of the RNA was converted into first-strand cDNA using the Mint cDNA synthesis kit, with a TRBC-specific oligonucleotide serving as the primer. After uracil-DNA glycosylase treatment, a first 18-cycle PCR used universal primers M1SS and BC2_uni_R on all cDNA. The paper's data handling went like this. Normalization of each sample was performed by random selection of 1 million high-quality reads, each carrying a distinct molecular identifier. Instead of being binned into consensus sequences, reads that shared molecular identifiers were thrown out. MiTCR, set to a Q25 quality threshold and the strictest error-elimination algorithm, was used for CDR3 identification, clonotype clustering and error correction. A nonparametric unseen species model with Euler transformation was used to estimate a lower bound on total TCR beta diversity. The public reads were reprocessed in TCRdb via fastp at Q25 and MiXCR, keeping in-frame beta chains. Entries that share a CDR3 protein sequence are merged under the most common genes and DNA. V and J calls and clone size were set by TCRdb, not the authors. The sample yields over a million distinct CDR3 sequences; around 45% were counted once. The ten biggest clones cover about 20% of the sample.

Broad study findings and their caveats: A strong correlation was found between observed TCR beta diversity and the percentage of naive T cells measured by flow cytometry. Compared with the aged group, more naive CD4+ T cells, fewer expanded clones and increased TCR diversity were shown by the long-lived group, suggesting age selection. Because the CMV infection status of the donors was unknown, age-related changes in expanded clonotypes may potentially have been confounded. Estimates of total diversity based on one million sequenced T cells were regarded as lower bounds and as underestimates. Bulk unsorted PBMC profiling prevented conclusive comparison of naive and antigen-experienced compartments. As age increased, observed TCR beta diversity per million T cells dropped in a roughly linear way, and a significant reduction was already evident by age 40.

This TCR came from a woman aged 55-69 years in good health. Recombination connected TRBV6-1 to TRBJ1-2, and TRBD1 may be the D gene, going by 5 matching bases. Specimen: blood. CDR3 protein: CASSERGGYGHTF. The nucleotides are TGTGCCAGCAGTGAAAGGGGCGGCTATGGCCACACCTTC.